The 25 T cell receptor beta chains below were found in one sample sequenced in a study of blood T cell repertoires in COVID-19. The repertoire was sequenced with immunoSEQ multiplex PCR; TCRdb's copy has only in-frame clones and lacks some. The sample lists about 400,000 clones, about nine tenths occurring once. Sequencing input: PBMCs or T cells enriched from blood (not recorded which). The receptor source for this set is a woman aged 25 to 39 who had recovered from COVID-19.

The count of this clone is one. A read error is possible here, since a much larger clone lies one base away. In DNA form, the CDR3 reads TGTGCCAGCAGCCCCCGTACTGGAAACACCATATATTTT. This encodes CASSPRTGNTIYF. V and J are TRBV7-9 and TRBJ1-3; D gene uncertain. CDR3 size: 13 residues. CDR1 and CDR2 from the germline V gene are SEHNR and FQNEAQ (reference sequence). Trimming stripped 5 bases from V and 2 bases from J, with 7 bases between.

The V call is TRBV28, the J call TRBJ2-7, with a weak D call TRBD2 (6 bases). The CDR3 spans 14 residues. The V end was cut by 8 bases, the J end by 6 bases, with 20 bases between. Germline CDR1 reads MDHEN; CDR2 reads SYDVKM. The CDR3 nucleotides are TGTGCCAGCCTTGGAGGGCCAAAAATATCCGAGCAGTACTTC. Protein sequence: CASLGGPKISEQYF. Supplemented by reference TRBV28 and TRBJ2-7, the full variable domain reads DVKVTQSSRYLVKRTGEKVFLECVQDMDHENMFWYRQDPGLGLRLIYFSYDVKMKEKGDIPEGYSVSREKKERFSLILESASTNQTSMYLCASLGGPKISEQYFGPGTRLTVT.

The chain carries TRBV7-6 and TRBJ2-5, with 7 positions matching TRBD2. The CDR3 has 17 residues. The germline V gene encodes CDR1 SGHVS and CDR2 FNYEAQ. The V segment lost 5 bases and the J segment 5 bases; nucleotides outside the gene matches: 17. The CDR3 nucleotides read TGTGCCAGCAGCCCCCGAGCGGGACTCTCACCGGGGGAGACCCAGTACTTC. Its protein is CASSPRAGLSPGETQYF.

The CDR3 region is CAWGTVEKLFF. DNA for the CDR3: TGTGCCTGGGGGACAGTTGAAAAACTGTTTTTT. The gene calls are TRBV30 and TRBJ1-4, with 7 bases lining up with TRBD1. The CDR3 totals 11 residues. The V gene's germline CDR1 is GTSNPN and CDR2 SVGIG (reference sequence). Trimming removed 5 bases from V and 7 bases from J; junction bases left unmatched: 1.

The chain links TRBV3-1 (or the pseudogene TRBV3-2) to TRBJ2-1; 14 bases are shared with TRBD2. Germline CDR1 and CDR2: LGHDT and YNNKEL (reference sequence). This CDR3 has 19 residues. Trimming at V came to 0 bases and at J to 5 bases, leaving 9 bases not matched to a gene. The CDR3 DNA sequence: TGTGCCAGCAGCCAAGAAGGGACTAGCGGGAGACCTGAGCACAATGAGCAGTTCTTC. Amino acid sequence: CASSQEGTSGRPEHNEQFF.

The rearrangement links TRBV7-8 to TRBJ2-3; 7 nucleotides line up with TRBD1. The CDR3 consists of 15 residues. The V gene's germline CDR1 is SGHVS and CDR2 FQNEAQ. The V segment lost 5 bases and the J segment 1 base; nucleotides outside the gene matches: 6. As DNA, the CDR3 is TGTGCCAGCAGCACCCGGGACAGCGGCACAGATACGCAGTATTTT. This translates into CASSTRDSGTDTQYF.

V gene TRBV19 combines with J gene TRBJ2-7, with D perhaps matching TRBD2 (5 bases). Germline values: CDR1 LNHDA, CDR2 SQIVND (reference sequence). Trimming removed 6 bases from V and 3 bases from J, with 15 bases in between. CDR3 length: 14 amino acids. The DNA for the CDR3 is TGTGCCAGTAGCCCCCGGGGTACCAACTACGAGCAGTACTTC. Protein sequence: CASSPRGTNYEQYF.

The V and J genes are TRBV5-1 and TRBJ1-2; 8 bases are shared with TRBD1. From germline, CDR1 is SGHRS and CDR2 YFSETQ. The CDR3 spans 14 residues. With 4 bases clipped from V and 7 bases from J, the junction kept 9 bases outside the gene matches. CDR3 protein: CASSPRNGQGGYTF. CDR3 DNA sequence: TGCGCCAGCAGCCCCCGAAATGGACAGGGTGGCTACACCTTC. The variable domain in full, with the rest retrieved from reference TRBV5-1 and TRBJ1-2, is KAGVTQTPRYLIKTRGQQVTLSCSPISGHRSVSWYQQTPGQGLQFLFEYFSETQRNKGNFPGRFSGRQFSNSRSEMNVSTLELGDSALYLCASSPRNGQGGYTFGSGTRLTVV.

The chain links TRBV29-1 to TRBJ1-5, with TRBD1 as a possible D gene (6 bases). Trimming shortened V by 4 bases and J by 6 bases, and 16 bases separated the two germline ends. The CDR3 runs to 14 residues. CDR1 and CDR2 from the germline V gene are SQVTM and ANQGSEA. CDR3: CSVARTADGQPQHF. The DNA of the CDR3 is TGCAGCGTTGCCAGGACAGCGGACGGTCAGCCCCAGCATTTT.

This clone has a single count. The genes are TRBV4-2 and TRBJ1-1; 8 bases fit TRBD1. Germline V lookup: CDR1 LGHNA, CDR2 YNFKEQ. Germline trimming cut 4 bases from V and 0 bases from J; bases unmatched to any gene: 7. The CDR3 has 16 residues. The CDR3 spells CASSPMDRVVNTEAFF. The CDR3 DNA follows: TGTGCCAGCAGCCCCATGGACAGGGTGGTGAACACTGAAGCTTTCTTT.

The chain recombines TRBV7-6 with TRBJ2-3; TRBD2 matches at 9 bases. The CDR3 extends over 17 amino acids. Germline values: CDR1 SGHVS, CDR2 FNYEAQ. Unmatched junction bases numbered 12, after V lost 4 bases and J lost 4 bases. CDR3 protein: CASSSPLGAGGADTQYF. In DNA, the CDR3 is TGTGCCAGCAGCTCCCCCCTTGGCGCGGGGGGGGCAGATACGCAGTATTTT.

This rearrangement joins TRBV12-3 or TRBV12-4 to TRBJ1-4; D is unclear. This CDR3 is 13 amino acids long. Deletions cut 6 bases from V and 8 bases from J, with 13 bases between. CDR3 residues: CASRLPGGEKLFF. CDR3 DNA sequence: TGTGCCAGCAGACTCCCGGGAGGGGAAAAACTGTTTTTT.

This chain uses TRBV18 with TRBJ1-5; no definite D call. CDR1 is KGHSH, CDR2 LQKENI, per germline. This CDR3 is 15 amino acids long. Trimming took 2 bases from V and 0 from J, leaving 8 bases between them. The CDR3 is CASSPEGHSNQPQHF. DNA for the CDR3: TGTGCCAGCTCACCAGAGGGTCATAGCAATCAGCCCCAGCATTTT. Full variable domain (rest looked up from reference TRBV18 and TRBJ1-5): NAGVMQNPRHLVRRRGQEARLRCSPMKGHSHVYWYRQLPEEGLKFMVYLQKENIIDESGMPKERFSAEFPKEGPSILRIQQVVRGDSAAYFCASSPEGHSNQPQHFGDGTRLSIL.

This clone was seen a single time. The CDR3 DNA is TGTGCCACCAGTGAGCGAGGCATGGACTATGGCTACACCTTC. Translated, it gives CATSERGMDYGYTF. The chain couples TRBV24-1 to TRBJ1-2; D is unclear. This CDR3 is 14 amino acids long. Germline V gene data show CDR1 as KGHDR and CDR2 as SFDVKD. V was shortened by 4 bases and J by 3 bases, with 11 bases between the two germline ends.

The genes are TRBV6-2 or TRBV6-3 and TRBJ1-5, with D hard to call. Trimming shortened V by 3 bases and J by 3 bases, and 9 bases separated the two germline ends. Germline-derived CDR1 and CDR2 are MNHEY and SVGEGT. This CDR3 comprises 14 residues. The CDR3 spells CASSYSLFNQPQHF. The CDR3 DNA reads as TGTGCCAGCAGTTATTCCCTTTTCAATCAGCCCCAGCATTTT.

The chain employs TRBV5-1 and TRBJ2-1, with D hard to call. Germline values: CDR1 SGHRS, CDR2 YFSETQ. V was shortened by 4 bases and J by 0 bases, with 11 bases between the two germline ends. The CDR3 spans 15 residues. The CDR3 nucleotides are TGCGCCAGCAGCGTTGACACAAGCTCCTACAATGAGCAGTTCTTC. It yields the protein CASSVDTSSYNEQFF.

This chain connects TRBV5-1 to TRBJ1-1; no reliable D call. The V gene's germline CDR1 is SGHRS and CDR2 YFSETQ. There are 14 residues in the CDR3. V shed 4 bases and J shed 0 bases, with 10 bases lying between them. CDR3 region: CASSHAGMNTEAFF. CDR3 DNA: TGCGCCAGCAGCCACGCCGGTATGAACACTGAAGCTTTCTTT.

The CDR3 protein is CASSQGLAGGWKTQYF. CDR3 sequence (DNA): TGTGCCAGCAGCCAAGGACTAGCGGGGGGCTGGAAGACCCAGTACTTC. The chain is built from TRBV3-1 (or the pseudogene TRBV3-2) and TRBJ2-5; TRBD2 aligns across 13 bases. Germline V gene data show CDR1 as LGHDT and CDR2 as YNNKEL (reference sequence). The trim removed 1 base at V and 6 bases at J, leaving 5 bases unmatched. The CDR3 is made up of 16 amino acids.

The CDR3 sequence: CASTQSRVVFDTQYF. Here the CDR3 DNA reads TGTGCCAGCACTCAGAGCCGGGTGGTGTTCGATACGCAGTATTTT. J is TRBJ2-3 and V is TRBV6-5; no firm D call. The CDR3 spans 15 residues. Per the germline V gene, CDR1 is MNHEY and CDR2 is SVGAGI. V lost 7 bases and J 6 bases, leaving 20 bases between the germline ends.

The chain links TRBV25-1 to TRBJ2-1, with D maybe TRBD1 (5 bases). The V end lost 1 base, the J end lost 0 bases, and 13 bases lay between the germline ends. Per the germline V gene, CDR1 is MGHDK and CDR2 is SYGVNS. The CDR3 runs 17 residues. CDR3 sequence reads: CASSEWGQVSSYNEQFF. DNA for the CDR3: TGTGCCAGCAGTGAATGGGGCCAGGTTAGCTCCTACAATGAGCAGTTCTTC.

V is TRBV19 and J is TRBJ1-5; D not resolved. CDR3 length equals 16 residues. CDR1 is LNHDA, CDR2 SQIVND, per germline (reference sequence). V was trimmed by 4 bases and J by 5 bases, leaving 18 bases between them. CDR3 nucleotide sequence: TGTGCCAGTAGTAACTCTCTCCAGGCGAGCCATCAGCCCCAGCATTTT. Translating it yields CASSNSLQASHQPQHF.

This chain connects TRBV27 to TRBJ2-6; 7 bases fit TRBD1. CDR1 and CDR2 (germline): MNHEY, SMNVEV (reference sequence). V lost 7 bases and J lost 0; bases outside the gene matches: 12. The CDR3 totals 18 residues. Here the CDR3 DNA reads TGTGCCAGCACCACCCGGGACAGAGTGATCTCTGGGGCCAACGTCCTGACTTTC. The encoded protein is CASTTRDRVISGANVLTF. The full variable domain, rest sourced from reference TRBV27 and TRBJ2-6, is EAQVTQNPRYLITVTGKKLTVTCSQNMNHEYMSWYRQDPGLGLRQIYYSMNVEVTDKGDVPEGYKVSRKEKRNFPLILESPSPNQTSLYFCASTTRDRVISGANVLTFGAGSRLTVL.

As DNA, the CDR3 is TGTGCCAGCAGCTTAGTTAGGACAGGGAATTCACCCCTCCACTTT. It is translated as CASSLVRTGNSPLHF. This chain uses TRBV7-2 with TRBJ1-6; the match to TRBD1 covers 8 bases. CDR3 length: 15 amino acids. CDR1 SGHTA and CDR2 FQGNSA come from the germline V gene. V lost 1 base to trimming and J lost 7 bases; unmatched junction nucleotides: 3.

The chain couples TRBV11-2 to TRBJ1-5; D is ambiguous. CDR3 size: 14 residues. V lost 0 bases, J lost 6 bases, and 9 bases lay in between. Per germline, CDR1 SGHAT and CDR2 FQNNGV. This CDR3 is CASSLDRMGQPQHF. The CDR3 DNA reads as TGTGCCAGCAGCTTAGACAGGATGGGTCAGCCCCAGCATTTT.

The chain is built from TRBV2 and TRBJ2-7, with TRBD2 identical over 8 bases. Losses at the gene ends were 8 bases for V and 0 bases for J; bases not matched to a gene: 9. The CDR3 sequence is 15 residues long. Germline V gives CDR1 SNHLY, CDR2 FYNNEI. CDR3 sequence reads: CASVAGGRTSYEQYF. The CDR3 region has the DNA TGTGCCAGCGTGGCCGGCGGGAGGACCTCCTACGAGCAGTACTTC.